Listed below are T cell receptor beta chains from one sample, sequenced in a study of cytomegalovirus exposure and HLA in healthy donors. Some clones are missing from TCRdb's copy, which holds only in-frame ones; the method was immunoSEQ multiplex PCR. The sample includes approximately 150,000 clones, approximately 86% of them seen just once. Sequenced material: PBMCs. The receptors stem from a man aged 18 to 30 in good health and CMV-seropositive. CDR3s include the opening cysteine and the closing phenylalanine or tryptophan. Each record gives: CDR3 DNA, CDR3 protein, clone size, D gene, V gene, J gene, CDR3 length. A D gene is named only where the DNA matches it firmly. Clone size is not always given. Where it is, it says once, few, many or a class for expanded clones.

cdr3_nt: TGTGCCAGTACCCTAGCGGGGGGTCCTCTCAGCACAGATACGCAGTATTTT
cdr3_aa: CASTLAGGPLSTDTQYF
clone_size: .
d_call: TRBD2
v_call: TRBV19
j_call: TRBJ2-3
cdr3_length: 17

cdr3_nt: TGTGCCAGCACCCGGGACAGGGGGATCTCCTACGAGCAGTACTTC
cdr3_aa: CASTRDRGISYEQYF
clone_size: .
d_call: TRBD1
v_call: TRBV6-1
j_call: TRBJ2-7
cdr3_length: 15

cdr3_nt: TGCGCCAGCAGCCCATTCGGACTAGCGGAGAATGAGCAGTTCTTC
cdr3_aa: CASSPFGLAENEQFF
clone_size: .
d_call: TRBD2
v_call: TRBV4-1
j_call: TRBJ2-1
cdr3_length: 15

cdr3_nt: TGCGCCAGCAGCCACGGACTAGCCATTGAGGGAAGTTTCTTC
cdr3_aa: CASSHGLAIEGSFF
clone_size: .
d_call: TRBD2
v_call: TRBV4-1
j_call: TRBJ2-1
cdr3_length: 14

cdr3_nt: TGTGCCAGCAGCTCGCCCTCCGAGGGCCAGAATGAAAAACTGTTTTTT
cdr3_aa: CASSSPSEGQNEKLFF
clone_size: once
d_call: .
v_call: TRBV7-9
j_call: TRBJ1-4
cdr3_length: 16

cdr3_nt: TGTGCCAGCAGCTTAGTAGGGGTTGGCGTCGAGCAGTACTTC
cdr3_aa: CASSLVGVGVEQYF
clone_size: .
d_call: .
v_call: TRBV13
j_call: TRBJ2-7
cdr3_length: 14

cdr3_nt: TGTGCCAGCAGCTTGGCCGGGCAGAGGGGGACTGAAGCTTTCTTT
cdr3_aa: CASSLAGQRGTEAFF
clone_size: .
d_call: .
v_call: TRBV5-4
j_call: TRBJ1-1
cdr3_length: 15

cdr3_nt: TGTGCCAGCAGCTTAGGGGCTTCGAGCTCCTACAATGAGCAGTTCTTC
cdr3_aa: CASSLGASSSYNEQFF
clone_size: .
d_call: .
v_call: TRBV7-6
j_call: TRBJ2-1
cdr3_length: 16

cdr3_nt: TGTGCCAGCTCACCAGTTGACAGGGGCGGGAAGGCTGAAGCTTTCTTT
cdr3_aa: CASSPVDRGGKAEAFF
clone_size: once
d_call: TRBD1
v_call: TRBV18
j_call: TRBJ1-1
cdr3_length: 16

cdr3_nt: TGTGCCAGCAGTGAAAGTACAGCCTTCAATCAGCCCCAGCATTTT
cdr3_aa: CASSESTAFNQPQHF
clone_size: .
d_call: .
v_call: TRBV6-1
j_call: TRBJ1-5
cdr3_length: 15

cdr3_nt: TGTGCCAGCAGGTCAGCAGGAAACAATCAGCCCCAGCATTTT
cdr3_aa: CASRSAGNNQPQHF
clone_size: .
d_call: .
v_call: TRBV28
j_call: TRBJ1-5
cdr3_length: 14

cdr3_nt: TGTGCCAGCAGTGATTGGGGGCTCGATAGCAATCAGCCCCAGCATTTT
cdr3_aa: CASSDWGLDSNQPQHF
clone_size: .
d_call: .
v_call: TRBV2
j_call: TRBJ1-5
cdr3_length: 16

cdr3_nt: TGTGCCAGTAGTACCGGGAGGAATAACTATGGCTACACCTTC
cdr3_aa: CASSTGRNNYGYTF
clone_size: once
d_call: .
v_call: TRBV19
j_call: TRBJ1-2
cdr3_length: 14

cdr3_nt: TGTGCCTGGAAGGGAGGAAACACTGAAGCTTTCTTT
cdr3_aa: CAWKGGNTEAFF
clone_size: few
d_call: .
v_call: TRBV30
j_call: TRBJ1-1
cdr3_length: 12

cdr3_nt: TGTGCCAGCAGTGAAAATGCGGAGGGAACAGATACGCAGTATTTT
cdr3_aa: CASSENAEGTDTQYF
clone_size: many
d_call: .
v_call: TRBV6-4
j_call: TRBJ2-3
cdr3_length: 15

cdr3_nt: TGCGCCAGCAGCCAGGAGTTCGCGGGGGGCGCAGGGGGCTACACCTTC
cdr3_aa: CASSQEFAGGAGGYTF
clone_size: .
d_call: .
v_call: TRBV4-1
j_call: TRBJ1-2
cdr3_length: 16

cdr3_nt: TGTGCCAGCAGCTTATTGAAGGGGCAAGGGCCCCAGCATTTT
cdr3_aa: CASSLLKGQGPQHF
clone_size: .
d_call: .
v_call: TRBV7-8
j_call: TRBJ1-5
cdr3_length: 14

cdr3_nt: TGTGCCAGCAGCCCACTACAGGGGGCGCGTAATGGCTACACCTTC
cdr3_aa: CASSPLQGARNGYTF
clone_size: .
d_call: TRBD1
v_call: TRBV7-8
j_call: TRBJ1-2
cdr3_length: 15

cdr3_nt: TGCAGCGTCAGGACAGGGTCCGGGGACATTCAGTACTTC
cdr3_aa: CSVRTGSGDIQYF
clone_size: .
d_call: TRBD1
v_call: TRBV29-1
j_call: TRBJ2-4
cdr3_length: 13

cdr3_nt: TGTGCCTGGAGATGGCGGGGTCAAACCGGGGAGCTGTTTTTT
cdr3_aa: CAWRWRGQTGELFF
clone_size: once
d_call: .
v_call: TRBV30
j_call: TRBJ2-2
cdr3_length: 14

cdr3_nt: TGTGCCAGCAGCTTGACCGGGACAGGAAACTCTGGGGCCAACGTCCTGACTTTC
cdr3_aa: CASSLTGTGNSGANVLTF
clone_size: .
d_call: TRBD1
v_call: TRBV7-3
j_call: TRBJ2-6
cdr3_length: 18

cdr3_nt: TGTGCCAGCAGCGCTCGGGATACCGGGGAGCTGTTTTTT
cdr3_aa: CASSARDTGELFF
clone_size: .
d_call: .
v_call: TRBV7-8
j_call: TRBJ2-2
cdr3_length: 13

cdr3_nt: TGTGCCAGCCGGGGGACGGGGAACACTGAAGCTTTCTTT
cdr3_aa: CASRGTGNTEAFF
clone_size: .
d_call: .
v_call: TRBV2
j_call: TRBJ1-1
cdr3_length: 13

cdr3_nt: TGTGCCAGTAGTATCGGACTAGCGGGGGGACTATCAGGCACCGGGGAGCTGTTTTTT
cdr3_aa: CASSIGLAGGLSGTGELFF
clone_size: .
d_call: TRBD2
v_call: TRBV19
j_call: TRBJ2-2
cdr3_length: 19

cdr3_nt: TGTGCCAGCAGTTTGTTCCCAGGGGCCTACACAGGCACAGATACGCAGTATTTT
cdr3_aa: CASSLFPGAYTGTDTQYF
clone_size: .
d_call: .
v_call: TRBV28
j_call: TRBJ2-3
cdr3_length: 18

cdr3_nt: TGTGCCTGGGGGGAGAGAGTAACGAACACTGAAGCTTTCTTT
cdr3_aa: CAWGERVTNTEAFF
clone_size: .
d_call: .
v_call: TRBV30
j_call: TRBJ1-1
cdr3_length: 14

cdr3_nt: TGTGCCAGCTCACCTGCAGGGAGGGCGAACACTGAAGCTTTCTTT
cdr3_aa: CASSPAGRANTEAFF
clone_size: .
d_call: .
v_call: TRBV18
j_call: TRBJ1-1
cdr3_length: 15

cdr3_nt: TGTGCCAGCAGCCAAGACGGTGTTGAAGCTTTCTTT
cdr3_aa: CASSQDGVEAFF
clone_size: .
d_call: .
v_call: TRBV14
j_call: TRBJ1-1
cdr3_length: 12

cdr3_nt: TGTGCCAGCAGTTCCCCCGGGGGGGTGGCCTATGGCTACACCTTC
cdr3_aa: CASSSPGGVAYGYTF
clone_size: .
d_call: .
v_call: TRBV28
j_call: TRBJ1-2
cdr3_length: 15

cdr3_nt: TGCGCCAGCAGCCTACAGGGTCCCCAAGAGACCCAGTACTTC
cdr3_aa: CASSLQGPQETQYF
clone_size: .
d_call: .
v_call: TRBV5-1
j_call: TRBJ2-5
cdr3_length: 14

cdr3_nt: TGTGCCAGCAGCCTTGGGACTAGCCACGAGCAGTACTTC
cdr3_aa: CASSLGTSHEQYF
clone_size: .
d_call: TRBD2
v_call: TRBV13
j_call: TRBJ2-7
cdr3_length: 13

cdr3_nt: TGTGCCAGCAGCGCGGGGACAGGGGTCTATGGCTACACCTTC
cdr3_aa: CASSAGTGVYGYTF
clone_size: .
d_call: TRBD1
v_call: TRBV9
j_call: TRBJ1-2
cdr3_length: 14

cdr3_nt: TGCGCCAGCAGCGGAGGTCGGAACACCGGGGAGCTGTTTTTT
cdr3_aa: CASSGGRNTGELFF
clone_size: .
d_call: .
v_call: TRBV5-1
j_call: TRBJ2-2
cdr3_length: 14

cdr3_nt: TGTGCCAGCAGACAGGGGACGGGGAATCAGCCCCAGCATTTT
cdr3_aa: CASRQGTGNQPQHF
clone_size: .
d_call: TRBD1
v_call: TRBV25-1
j_call: TRBJ1-5
cdr3_length: 14

cdr3_nt: TGCGCCAGCGCCCGGGACAGCTACAATGAGCAGTTCTTC
cdr3_aa: CASARDSYNEQFF
clone_size: .
d_call: TRBD1
v_call: TRBV5-1
j_call: TRBJ2-1
cdr3_length: 13

cdr3_nt: TGTGCCAGCATAGGTAACAGGGGGCCCCCTGAAGCTTTCTTT
cdr3_aa: CASIGNRGPPEAFF
clone_size: .
d_call: TRBD1
v_call: TRBV5-4
j_call: TRBJ1-1
cdr3_length: 14

cdr3_nt: TGTGCCAGCAGCTTTGGCGGGGATACGCAGTATTTT
cdr3_aa: CASSFGGDTQYF
clone_size: .
d_call: .
v_call: TRBV11-3
j_call: TRBJ2-3
cdr3_length: 12

cdr3_nt: TGTGCCAGCAGCCGGGATCGGAGGGGGAACACTGAAGCTTTCTTT
cdr3_aa: CASSRDRRGNTEAFF
clone_size: .
d_call: .
v_call: TRBV11-2
j_call: TRBJ1-1
cdr3_length: 15

cdr3_nt: TGTGCCAGCAGCCTTACACCGTACAATGAGCAGTTCTTC
cdr3_aa: CASSLTPYNEQFF
clone_size: .
d_call: .
v_call: TRBV6-5
j_call: TRBJ2-1
cdr3_length: 13

cdr3_nt: TGTGCCAGCAGTTTGACAGGGGGCGACTATGGCTACACCTTC
cdr3_aa: CASSLTGGDYGYTF
clone_size: .
d_call: TRBD1
v_call: TRBV7-3
j_call: TRBJ1-2
cdr3_length: 14

cdr3_nt: TGTGCCAGCTCTTACGGAGGGGTACAGGAGCAGTACTTC
cdr3_aa: CASSYGGVQEQYF
clone_size: once
d_call: .
v_call: TRBV27
j_call: TRBJ2-7
cdr3_length: 13

cdr3_nt: TGTGCCAGCAGCTTGCGAAAATCTGGAAACACCATATATTTT
cdr3_aa: CASSLRKSGNTIYF
clone_size: .
d_call: .
v_call: TRBV9
j_call: TRBJ1-3
cdr3_length: 14

cdr3_nt: TGCGCCAGCAGCTTACGGGGCCAAGAGACCCAGTACTTC
cdr3_aa: CASSLRGQETQYF
clone_size: .
d_call: .
v_call: TRBV5-1
j_call: TRBJ2-5
cdr3_length: 13

cdr3_nt: TGTGCCAGCAGCTTAGAGGGGAGCGAGCAGTACTTC
cdr3_aa: CASSLEGSEQYF
clone_size: .
d_call: .
v_call: TRBV11-3
j_call: TRBJ2-7
cdr3_length: 12

cdr3_nt: TGCGCCAGCAGGGGGGCGACAGGGGATTTCCAAAGCTCCTACAATGAGCAGTTCTTC
cdr3_aa: CASRGATGDFQSSYNEQFF
clone_size: .
d_call: TRBD1
v_call: TRBV5-1
j_call: TRBJ2-1
cdr3_length: 19

cdr3_nt: TGTGCCTGGGGACAGGGGAGAGGTTATGGCTACACCTTC
cdr3_aa: CAWGQGRGYGYTF
clone_size: .
d_call: TRBD1
v_call: TRBV30
j_call: TRBJ1-2
cdr3_length: 13

cdr3_nt: TGCGCCAGCAGCTTGGAGAGGTCTGGAAACACCATATATTTT
cdr3_aa: CASSLERSGNTIYF
clone_size: .
d_call: .
v_call: TRBV5-1
j_call: TRBJ1-3
cdr3_length: 14

cdr3_nt: TGTGCCGCAACTTCCTACGAGCAGTACTTC
cdr3_aa: CAATSYEQYF
clone_size: once
d_call: .
v_call: TRBV2
j_call: TRBJ2-7
cdr3_length: 10

cdr3_nt: TGTGCCAGCAGCTTAGAGCAGGGGACCTACGAGCAGTACTTC
cdr3_aa: CASSLEQGTYEQYF
clone_size: .
d_call: .
v_call: TRBV7-9
j_call: TRBJ2-7
cdr3_length: 14

cdr3_nt: TGTGCCAGCAGCCGGTTCCAGGGGGCGGGTGGCTACACCTTC
cdr3_aa: CASSRFQGAGGYTF
clone_size: .
d_call: TRBD1
v_call: TRBV5-4
j_call: TRBJ1-2
cdr3_length: 14

cdr3_nt: TGTGCCAGCAGCTTAGACAGCCCTAGGGGCTACACCTTC
cdr3_aa: CASSLDSPRGYTF
clone_size: once
d_call: .
v_call: TRBV7-3
j_call: TRBJ1-2
cdr3_length: 13

cdr3_nt: TGTGCCAGCAGCTCCGACAGGGGTATTGTCTACGAGCAGTACTTC
cdr3_aa: CASSSDRGIVYEQYF
clone_size: .
d_call: TRBD1
v_call: TRBV5-6
j_call: TRBJ2-7
cdr3_length: 15